This T cell receptor beta chain was profiled in a study of technical replicates of blood from a handful of donors. Sequenced by immunoSEQ multiplex PCR; TCRdb stores in-frame clones only, minus some. Seen here are tens of thousands of clones, nearly 97% observed once, and the top ten hold roughly 0.24%. Germline V gene sequence: CDR1 SGHTS, CDR2 YDEGEE. This CDR3 has 15 residues. V shed 4 bases, J shed 5 bases, and the junction held 9 bases outside the gene matches. Sequences were obtained from T cells isolated from PBMCs. The source of this sequence is a human donor in good health. The rearrangement joins TRBV5-8 to TRBJ1-5; the match to TRBD1 covers 7 bases. The CDR3, as DNA: TGTGCCAGCAGCCCCAGGACAGGAGCTGATCAGCCCCAGCATTTT. Protein sequence: CASSPRTGADQPQHF.